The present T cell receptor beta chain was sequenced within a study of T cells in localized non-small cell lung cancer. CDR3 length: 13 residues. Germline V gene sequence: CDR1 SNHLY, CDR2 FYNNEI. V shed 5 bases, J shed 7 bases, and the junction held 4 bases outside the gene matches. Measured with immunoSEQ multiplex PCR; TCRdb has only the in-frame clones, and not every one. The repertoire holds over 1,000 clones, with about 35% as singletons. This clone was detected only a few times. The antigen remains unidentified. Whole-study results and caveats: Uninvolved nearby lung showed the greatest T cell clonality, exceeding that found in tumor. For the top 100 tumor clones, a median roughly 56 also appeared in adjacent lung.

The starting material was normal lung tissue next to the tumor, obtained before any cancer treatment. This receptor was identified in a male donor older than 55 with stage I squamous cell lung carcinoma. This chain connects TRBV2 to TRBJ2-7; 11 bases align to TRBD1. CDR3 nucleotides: TGTGCCAGCAGTCTAAGGGACAGGGGGGAGCAGTACTTC. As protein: CASSLRDRGEQYF. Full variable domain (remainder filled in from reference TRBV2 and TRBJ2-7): EPEVTQTPSHQVTQMGQEVILRCVPISNHLYFYWYRQILGQKVEFLVSFYNNEISEKSEIFDDQFSVERPDGSNFTLKIRSTKLEDSAMYFCASSLRDRGEQYFGPGTRLTVT.